Presented here are 2 T cell receptor beta chains from one specimen sequenced in a study of cytomegalovirus exposure and HLA in healthy donors. PCR employed 60 Vbeta and 13 Jbeta primers. Repertoires were generated with immunoSEQ multiplex PCR, while TCRdb's copy carries only in-frame clones and drops some. The sample has about 190,000 clones; roughly four fifths are singletons. The sample comprised PBMCs. Receptors originate from a woman aged 25 to 39 in good health and CMV-seropositive.

V gene TRBV19 combines with J gene TRBJ2-3, with 7 positions matching TRBD2. V lost 5 bases, J lost 3 bases, and 5 bases stayed unmatched. Germline CDR1 and CDR2: LNHDA and SQIVND (reference sequence). The CDR3 contains 14 residues. The CDR3 loop reads CASSLGRRTDTQYF. CDR3 nucleotide sequence: TGTGCCAGTAGTCTCGGGAGGAGGACAGATACGCAGTATTTT.

This clone was detected a few times. The V and J genes are TRBV4-1 and TRBJ2-3; 14 bases fit TRBD2. The CDR3 sequence is 16 residues long. CDR1 is MGHRA and CDR2 is YSYEKL in the germline V gene. V lost 2 bases to trimming and J lost 7 bases; unmatched junction nucleotides: 5. CDR3 amino acids: CASSQSGTSGSNTQYF. In DNA, the CDR3 is TGCGCCAGCAGCCAATCAGGGACTAGCGGGAGTAATACGCAGTATTTT.